The entry below gives a single TCR beta chain sequence along with its context. Its antigen remains unidentified. The CDR3 has 15 residues. Germline assignment: CDR1 LNHDA and CDR2 SQIVND (reference sequence). V was cut by 2 bases and J by 1 base, with 11 bases left in between. Profiling relied on immunoSEQ multiplex PCR, and the TCRdb table lists in-frame clones only, not all of them. The table records about 100,000 clones, more than 85% of them present only once. The sample is drawn from a study of siplizumab effects on memory and regulatory T cells. The study's findings and limits: The authors could not assign a naive or memory phenotype to roughly 80-96% of proliferating CD4+ or CD8+ clones. Naive T cells appeared more varied than memory cells and looked like key alloresponse contributors.

The chain links TRBV19 to TRBJ1-1; D uncertain. This receptor was obtained from a human donor in good health. Some clones in this sample may be carry-over from other donors' samples. Sequencing was done on a sample of CD4+ T cells sorted from blood. This CDR3 is CASSIIGRENTEAFF. CDR3 in DNA: TGTGCCAGTAGTATAATTGGCAGAGAGAACACTGAAGCTTTCTTT.